The present T cell receptor (beta chain) was sequenced within a study of T cell responses to AZD1222 COVID-19 vaccine. Study-level results: Of spike-specific TCRs, nearly half reportedly target regions left unmutated in variants. The donors showed a predominance of white British ancestry and of females, with possible underestimation of clonal diversity. Spike-specific TCR breadth and depth both grew after two AZD1222 doses. Spike regions recognized by vaccine-associated CD4 TCRs spanned the protein, led by 160-218 and 743-854.

Sequencing was performed with immunoSEQ multiplex PCR; in TCRdb, only in-frame clones are kept and a portion is missing. Of 90,000 to 95,000 clones listed, approximately 91% are singletons. This CDR3 has 16 amino acids. Per the germline V gene, CDR1 is MNHEY and CDR2 is SVGAGI. Trimming took 0 bases from V and 3 from J; bases not matched to a gene: 4. This clone has only one observation. The antigen remains undetermined. The sequencing used peripheral blood, collected on day 0 of AZD1222 vaccination. V is TRBV6-5 and J is TRBJ2-2; 7 bases line up with TRBD2. The receptor was derived from an adult in good health. CDR3 bases: TGTGCCAGCAGTTACTCTTGGACTAGACACACCGGGGAGCTGTTTTTT. Protein product: CASSYSWTRHTGELFF.